This T cell receptor (beta chain) was documented in a study of early T cells in non-severe SARS-CoV-2 infection. Turning to the study itself: Unsorted whole blood bulk RNA was sequenced, with unpaired chains. General study findings and limits: The study's VDJdb matching favored anti-spike CD8 responses and missed private and CD4 specificities.

The CDR3 runs 13 residues. Germline CDR1 MRHNA, CDR2 SNTAGT. V lost 4 bases, J lost 8 bases, and 11 bases lay in between. Attachment of unique molecular identifiers was made to individual cDNA molecules. MiXCR was run by TCRdb on the 5' RACE reads, yielding one entry per CDR3 protein. Of tens of thousands of distinct CDR3 sequences in the sample, around 5.2% were seen once. In the case of this clonotype: Its antigen is as yet unknown.

The sequence came from an adult who was a healthcare worker with PCR-confirmed SARS-CoV-2 infection or an uninfected control (not recorded which). Sequenced material: whole blood. The chain has TRBV6-4 and TRBJ2-2; D is unclear. Here the CDR3 reads CASSGGEVGELFF. The CDR3 DNA is TGTGCCAGCAGTGGAGGAGAGGTGGGGGAGCTGTTTTTT.